These 16 T cell receptor beta chains came from one sample sequenced in a study of metastatic and nonmetastatic thyroid tumors. TCRdb re-clonotyped the PCR reads via MiXCR. The table records tens of thousands of clones, 20% of them present only once. All patients were untreated before thyroid surgery. Sequenced input: blood. The source is a female donor with papillary thyroid cancer or a benign thyroid nodule (not recorded which). Some clones in this sample may be carry-over from other donors' samples.

The V and J genes are TRBV12-3 or TRBV12-4 and TRBJ2-3; no definite D call. This CDR3 has 12 amino acids. Trimming pared 3 bases from V and 6 bases from J, leaving 7 bases between. The CDR3 sequence is CASSLLVDTQYF. The CDR3 DNA is TGTGCCAGCAGTTTGTTGGTTGATACGCAGTATTTT.

This clone came up a few times. In nucleotides, the CDR3 is TGTGCCAGCAGTGAAGGTAAGTCGGTGACCCAGTACTTC. It is translated as CASSEGKSVTQYF. The V call is TRBV6-1, the J call TRBJ2-5; no definite D call. CDR3 length equals 13 residues. Germline-derived CDR1 and CDR2 are MNHNS and SASEGT. V lost 1 base and J lost 7, with 10 bases in between.

This clone was seen at least ten times. The chain links TRBV29-1 to TRBJ2-3, with 7 bases fitting TRBD2. With V trimmed by 3 bases and J by 0 bases, 0 bases remained unmatched. This CDR3 spans 13 amino acids. Looked up from germline, CDR1 is SQVTM and CDR2 is ANQGSEA. The CDR3 coding sequence is TGCAGCGTTGAGGGAGGGAGCACAGATACGCAGTATTTT. Translation gives CSVEGGSTDTQYF.

This sequence joins TRBV20-1 and TRBJ1-6; D remains unclear. Trimming shortened V by 4 bases and J by 10 bases, and 14 bases separated the two germline ends. This CDR3 has 13 amino acids. Germline loops: CDR1 DFQATT, CDR2 SNEGSKA (reference sequence). The CDR3 reads CSATLSSCSPLHF. The CDR3 DNA reads as TGCAGTGCTACTTTGTCCTCGTGCTCACCCCTCCACTTT.

This clone was detected ten times or more. The chain uses TRBV14 and TRBJ2-2, with 11 bases that match TRBD1. CDR1 is SGHDN, CDR2 FVKESK, per germline. CDR3 length equals 16 residues. V lost 1 base to trimming and J lost 4 bases; unmatched junction nucleotides: 2. The CDR3 DNA is TGTGCCAGCAGCCAAGTTGGGACAGGGGGCACCGGGGAGCTGTTTTTT. Residues: CASSQVGTGGTGELFF.

J is TRBJ1-1 and V is TRBV19; D unresolved. The CDR3 loop spans 14 amino acids. With 2 bases removed from V and 11 bases from J, the gap between germline ends came to 18 bases. Germline V gene data show CDR1 as LNHDA and CDR2 as SQIVND (reference sequence). The CDR3 DNA reads as TGTGCCAGTAGTATATTCGGGCGTCCGCTGCCCGCTTTCTTT. This codes for CASSIFGRPLPAFF.

In this sample, this clone turned up many times. This chain uses TRBV20-1 with TRBJ2-2; D may be TRBD2 (6 bases). This CDR3 comprises 15 residues. Germline V gene sequence: CDR1 DFQATT, CDR2 SNEGSKA (reference sequence). V lost 3 bases, J lost 5 bases, and 16 bases lay in between. The CDR3 sequence is CSASRRDRNTGELFF. CDR3 in DNA: TGCAGTGCTAGTAGGCGGGATCGAAATACCGGGGAGCTGTTTTTT.

For this clone: A much larger clone sits a single nucleotide away, making a read error possible. This chain joins TRBV20-1 and TRBJ1-1, with a possible D match to TRBD1 (6 bases). Trimming removed 0 bases at V and 4 bases at J, with 15 bases between. The length of the CDR3 is 15 residues. Germline CDR1 is DFQATT and CDR2 is SNEGSKA (reference sequence). The CDR3 DNA sequence: TGCAGTGCTAGAGAACAGGGAGTAGGGGGCACTGAAGCTTTCTTT. The encoded protein is CSAREQGVGGTEAFF.

The table lists this clone with a few counts. Compared with germline, one end of the junction differs, possibly owing to a read error. The rearrangement uses TRBV15 and TRBJ2-5; no definite D call. Germline CDR1 LNHNV, CDR2 YYDKDF (reference sequence). The CDR3 consists of 12 residues. CDR3 bases: TGTGCCACCAGCAGAGATGTCGGTCCTCGACACTTC. Protein product: CATSRDVGPRHF.

This clone was detected a few times. The V and J genes are TRBV19 and TRBJ2-7; 7 bases match TRBD2. Germline CDR1 reads LNHDA; CDR2 reads SQIVND (reference sequence). V was pared by 6 bases and J by 7 bases, with 15 bases of the junction left unmatched. The CDR3 consists of 15 residues. CDR3 loop: CASRVGLAGAEEQYF. As DNA, the CDR3 is TGTGCCAGTAGAGTGGGGCTTGCGGGAGCCGAAGAGCAGTACTTC.

This clone showed up just a few times. This may come from a read error, since a much larger clone is one base off. The chain couples TRBV4-1 to TRBJ2-2, with 9 bases matching TRBD1. Germline V lookup: CDR1 MGHRA, CDR2 YSYEKL. This CDR3 is 16 amino acids long. V gave up 6 bases and J gave up 6 bases; unmatched junction bases: 11. As DNA, the CDR3 is TGCGCCAGCAGTGATTACACCGGGACAGGGCCCGGGGAGCTGTTTTTT. This sequence encodes CASSDYTGTGPGELFF.

Many counts were recorded for this clone. The chain is built from TRBV6-5 and TRBJ1-2; D possibly corresponds to TRBD1 (5 bases). V was shortened by 0 bases and J by 2 bases, with 10 bases between the two germline ends. This CDR3 is built from 15 residues. Germline CDR1 and CDR2: MNHEY and SVGAGI. CDR3 bases: TGTGCCAGCAGTTACTCGGAAGGGACGAACTATGGCTACACCTTC. It codes for CASSYSEGTNYGYTF.

This clone occurred many times. A much more abundant neighbour one base away suggests this may be a read error. V and J are TRBV2 and TRBJ2-7, with 8 positions matching TRBD2. CDR3 size: 16 residues. Germline CDR1 reads SNHLY; CDR2 reads FYNNEI. V shed 0 bases, J shed 2 bases, and the junction held 6 bases outside the gene matches. The CDR3 nucleotides are TGTGCCAGCAGTGAAGCGCTTTGGCGGGGGGCCTACGAGCAGTACTTC. Encoded protein: CASSEALWRGAYEQYF.

A few counts support this clone. The chain links TRBV4-1 to TRBJ1-4; D perhaps matches TRBD1 (5 bases). The germline V gene encodes CDR1 MGHRA and CDR2 YSYEKL. CDR3 length equals 15 residues. The V gene lost 5 bases and the J gene lost 8 bases, with 18 bases spanning the gap. The CDR3 DNA is TGCGCCAGCAGCGCCAGTACCGGGACGGGCGAAAAACTGTTTTTT. Protein: CASSASTGTGEKLFF.

In its sample, this clone was seen many times. The rearrangement uses TRBV12-3 or TRBV12-4 and TRBJ1-5; possible D gene TRBD1, 6 bases. V was shortened by 7 bases and J by 2 bases, with 9 bases between the two germline ends. The CDR3 extends over 13 amino acids. This CDR3 is CASNPGGNQPQHF. In DNA, the CDR3 is TGTGCCAGCAATCCAGGGGGCAATCAGCCCCAGCATTTT.

This clone was recorded many times. In DNA form, the CDR3 reads TGTGCCAGCAGCTTGGGAGGGGCCCCCTACTCTGGGGCCAACGTCCTGACTTTC. Its translation: CASSLGGAPYSGANVLTF. This chain joins TRBV5-5 and TRBJ2-6; tentatively, D is TRBD1 or TRBD2 (5 bases each). Germline lookup yields CDR1 SGHKS and CDR2 YYEKEE (reference sequence). V lost 0 bases, J lost 0 bases, and 13 bases lay in between. The CDR3 contains 18 residues. Complete variable domain (other parts from reference TRBV5-5 and TRBJ2-6): DAGVTQSPTHLIKTRGQQVTLRCSPISGHKSVSWYQQVLGQGPQFIFQYYEKEERGRGNFPDRFSARQFPNYSSELNVNALLLGDSALYLCASSLGGAPYSGANVLTFGAGSRLTVL.